Included here is one T cell receptor beta chain sequence, with context. The sample comes from a study of ipilimumab plus nivolumab after autologous stem cell transplantation. Study-wide background: Median doses per patient: a few ipilimumab, under 10 nivolumab. The DLBCL group included primary refractory and relapsed cases.

Some clones are missing from TCRdb's copy, which holds only in-frame ones; the method was immunoSEQ multiplex PCR. The repertoire holds tens of thousands of clones, about 83% seen once, with about 2.2% in the top ten. Ipilimumab, 1 mg/kg, started 14 to 28 days after autologous transplant. Germline lookup yields CDR1 SGHVS and CDR2 FNYEAQ. V lost 4 bases and J lost 4; bases outside the gene matches: 2. The CDR3 is made up of 14 amino acids. The origin of this receptor is a male donor with diffuse large B-cell lymphoma. Sequenced material: PBMCs, taken in a trial of ipilimumab plus nivolumab as post-transplant consolidation. The V and J genes are TRBV7-6 and TRBJ2-2, with 8 positions matching TRBD1. The chain's CDR3 is CASSSGGATGELFF. As DNA, the CDR3 is TGTGCCAGCAGCTCAGGGGGCGCCACCGGGGAGCTGTTTTTT.